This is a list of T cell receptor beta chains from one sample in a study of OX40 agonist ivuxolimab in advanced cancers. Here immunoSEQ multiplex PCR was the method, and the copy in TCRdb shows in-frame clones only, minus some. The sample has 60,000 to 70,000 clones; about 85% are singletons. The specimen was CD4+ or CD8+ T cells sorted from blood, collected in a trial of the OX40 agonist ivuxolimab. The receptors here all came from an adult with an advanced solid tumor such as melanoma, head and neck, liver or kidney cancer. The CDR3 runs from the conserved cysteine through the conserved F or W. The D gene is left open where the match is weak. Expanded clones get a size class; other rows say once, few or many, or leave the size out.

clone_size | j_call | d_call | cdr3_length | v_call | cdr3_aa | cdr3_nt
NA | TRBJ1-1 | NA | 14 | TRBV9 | CASSVDGMNTEAFF | TGTGCCAGCAGCGTGGACGGAATGAACACTGAAGCTTTCTTT
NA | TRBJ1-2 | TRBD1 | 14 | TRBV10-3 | CAISESGGRVGYTF | TGTGCCATCAGTGAGTCAGGGGGCCGCGTGGGCTACACCTTC
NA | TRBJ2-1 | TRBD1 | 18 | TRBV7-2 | CASSNLASDRIYYNEQFF | TGTGCCAGCAGCAATCTGGCGTCGGACAGGATATACTACAATGAGCAGTTCTTC
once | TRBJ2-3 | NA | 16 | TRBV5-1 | CASSLAPTLGTDTQYF | TGCGCCAGCAGCTTGGCGCCCACCTTGGGCACAGATACGCAGTATTTT
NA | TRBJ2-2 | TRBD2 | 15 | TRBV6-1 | CAISRASGDTGELFF | TGTGCCATTTCAAGGGCTAGCGGTGACACCGGGGAGCTGTTTTTT
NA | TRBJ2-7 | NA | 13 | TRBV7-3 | CASSLGEVTPAYF | TGTGCCAGCAGCTTAGGGGAGGTCACCCCCGCGTACTTC
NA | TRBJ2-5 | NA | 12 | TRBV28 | CASSLLGARQYF | TGTGCCAGCAGTTTATTGGGTGCTCGGCAGTACTTC
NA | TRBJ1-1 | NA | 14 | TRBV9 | CASSVGRVYPEAFF | TGTGCCAGCAGCGTAGGCAGGGTGTATCCTGAAGCTTTCTTT
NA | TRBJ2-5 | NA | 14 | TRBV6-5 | CASSFSSEGGTQYF | TGTGCCAGCAGTTTTTCTAGCGAGGGGGGGACCCAGTACTTC
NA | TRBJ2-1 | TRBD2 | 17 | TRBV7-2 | CASSFLPSGGRNNEQFF | TGTGCCAGCAGCTTCCTGCCCTCGGGGGGGAGGAACAATGAGCAGTTCTTC
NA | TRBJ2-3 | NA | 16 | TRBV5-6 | CASSLDATGSTDTQYF | TGTGCCAGCAGCTTGGACGCGACAGGCAGCACAGATACGCAGTATTTT
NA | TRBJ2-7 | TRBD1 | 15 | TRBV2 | CASSLRQGLGYEQYF | TGTGCCAGCAGTTTAAGACAGGGCCTGGGGTACGAGCAGTACTTC
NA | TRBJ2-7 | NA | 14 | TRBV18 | CASSPPGLEVEQYF | TGTGCCAGCTCACCACCAGGCCTAGAGGTCGAGCAGTACTTC
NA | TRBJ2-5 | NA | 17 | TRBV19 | CASSAPTGNPNQETQYF | TGTGCCAGTAGTGCCCCGACGGGGAACCCTAACCAAGAGACCCAGTACTTC
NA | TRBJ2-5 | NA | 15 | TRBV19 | CASSEQPGGGETQYF | TGTGCCAGTAGTGAACAGCCCGGTGGGGGAGAGACCCAGTACTTC
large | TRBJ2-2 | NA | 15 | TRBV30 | CAWSHGDGDTGELFF | TGTGCCTGGAGCCACGGGGACGGAGACACCGGGGAGCTGTTTTTT
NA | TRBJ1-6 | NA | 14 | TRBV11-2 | CASSLPGYNSPLHF | TGTGCCAGCAGCTTACCGGGATACAATTCACCCCTCCACTTT
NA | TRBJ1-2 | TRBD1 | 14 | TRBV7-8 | CASSLGDRGYGYTF | TGTGCCAGCAGCTTAGGGGACAGGGGCTATGGCTACACCTTC
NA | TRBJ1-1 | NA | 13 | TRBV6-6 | CASSEGQNTEAFF | TGTGCCAGCAGTGAGGGACAAAACACTGAAGCTTTCTTT
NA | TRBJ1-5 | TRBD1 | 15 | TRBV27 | CASSKGTGLNQPQHF | TGTGCCAGCAGCAAAGGGACAGGGCTCAATCAGCCCCAGCATTTT
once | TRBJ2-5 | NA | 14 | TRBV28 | CASSSGVYQETQYF | TGTGCCAGCAGCTCAGGGGTGTACCAAGAGACCCAGTACTTC
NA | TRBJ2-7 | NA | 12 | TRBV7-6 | CASSLGSTEQYF | TGTGCCAGCAGCTTAGGTTCCACCGAGCAGTACTTC
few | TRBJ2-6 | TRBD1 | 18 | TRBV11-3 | CASSFLRDSISGANVLTF | TGTGCCAGCAGCTTCCTCCGGGACAGTATCTCTGGGGCCAACGTCCTGACTTTC
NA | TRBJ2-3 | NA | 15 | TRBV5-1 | CASSLGGAWTDTQYF | TGCGCCAGCAGCTTGGGTGGGGCTTGGACAGATACGCAGTATTTT
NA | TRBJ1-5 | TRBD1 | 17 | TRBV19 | CASLRDRGREGNQPQHF | TGTGCCAGCCTACGGGACAGGGGGCGCGAAGGCAATCAGCCCCAGCATTTT
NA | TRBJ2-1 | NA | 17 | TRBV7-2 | CASSPTGGARMDNEQFF | TGTGCCAGCAGCCCCACGGGGGGCGCTAGAATGGACAATGAGCAGTTCTTC
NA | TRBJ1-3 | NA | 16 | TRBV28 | CASSWADNASGNTIYF | TGTGCCAGCAGTTGGGCGGATAACGCCTCTGGAAACACCATATATTTT
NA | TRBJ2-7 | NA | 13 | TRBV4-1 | CASSLGPLNEQYF | TGTGCCAGCAGCCTGGGCCCTCTCAACGAGCAGTACTTC
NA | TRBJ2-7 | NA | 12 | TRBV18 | CASSPTEEEQYF | TGTGCCAGCTCGCCTACAGAGGAAGAGCAGTACTTC
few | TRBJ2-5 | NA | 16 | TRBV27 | CASSSLQGPSQETQYF | TGTGCCAGCAGTTCCCTACAGGGCCCCAGCCAAGAGACCCAGTACTTC
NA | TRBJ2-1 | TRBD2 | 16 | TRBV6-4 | CASSARTSGGHNEQFF | TGTGCCAGCAGTGCCCGGACTAGCGGGGGACACAATGAGCAGTTCTTC
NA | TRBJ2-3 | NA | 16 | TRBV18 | CASSELPQGSPDTQYF | TGTGCCAGCTCAGAACTGCCGCAGGGTTCCCCAGATACGCAGTATTTT
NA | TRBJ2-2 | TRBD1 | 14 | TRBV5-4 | CASSTTGGTGELFF | TGTGCCAGCAGCACGACAGGGGGCACCGGGGAGCTGTTTTTT
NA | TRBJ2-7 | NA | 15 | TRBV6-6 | CASSRLVGVFYEQYF | TGTGCCAGCAGCCGACTCGTCGGGGTTTTCTACGAGCAGTACTTC
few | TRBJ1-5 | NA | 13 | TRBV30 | CAWSVGSNQPQHF | TGTGCCTGGAGTGTGGGCAGTAATCAGCCCCAGCATTTT
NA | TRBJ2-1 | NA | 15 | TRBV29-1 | CSVAFGAAAYNEQFF | TGCAGCGTGGCATTCGGAGCGGCAGCCTACAATGAGCAGTTCTTC
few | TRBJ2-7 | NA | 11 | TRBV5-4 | CASSSPREQYF | TGTGCCAGCAGCTCCCCTCGCGAGCAGTACTTC
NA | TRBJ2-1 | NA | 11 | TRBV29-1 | CSVDKGHEWFF | TGCAGCGTTGACAAGGGCCATGAATGGTTCTTC
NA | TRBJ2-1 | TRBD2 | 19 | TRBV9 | CASSAAVDGAGPAYNEQFF | TGTGCCAGCAGCGCCGCGGTTGACGGAGCGGGACCAGCCTACAATGAGCAGTTCTTC
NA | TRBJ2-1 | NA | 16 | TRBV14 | CASSQGSGASYNEQFF | TGTGCCAGCAGCCAAGGGTCCGGAGCTTCCTACAATGAGCAGTTCTTC